This is a list of T cell receptor beta chains from one sample in a study of cytomegalovirus exposure and HLA in healthy donors. Data came from immunoSEQ multiplex PCR; TCRdb stores just in-frame clones and leaves some out. Counted here are around 140,000 clones, approximately 80% occurring once; the ten biggest clones make up roughly 4.8%. Sequences were obtained from PBMCs. These receptors were collected from a man in his forties or fifties in good health and CMV-seronegative. CDR3s include the opening cysteine and the closing phenylalanine or tryptophan. The order of the fields is CDR3 protein, CDR3 DNA, J gene, V gene, clone size, D gene. The D gene is left open where the match is weak. Clone sizes are given selectively: once, few, many, or a class where the clone is expanded.

CASNFASYNEQFF	TGTGCCAGCAACTTCGCCTCCTACAATGAGCAGTTCTTC	TRBJ2-1	TRBV2	few	.
CASSSTSGGTDTQYF	TGCGCCAGCAGCTCGACTAGCGGGGGCACAGATACGCAGTATTTT	TRBJ2-3	TRBV5-1	.	TRBD2
CASSGGGQVGYTF	TGTGCCAGCAGTGGCGGGGGCCAGGTTGGCTACACCTTC	TRBJ1-2	TRBV6-6	.	.
CASSGPGSYGYTF	TGTGCCAGCAGTGGGCCAGGCTCCTATGGCTACACCTTC	TRBJ1-2	TRBV2	.	.
CASGSIAGGQETQYF	TGTGCCAGCGGCTCCATAGCGGGGGGACAAGAGACCCAGTACTTC	TRBJ2-5	TRBV11-2	.	TRBD2
CASRGTGPSNYGYTF	TGTGCCAGCAGGGGGACAGGACCCTCTAACTATGGCTACACCTTC	TRBJ1-2	TRBV6-5	.	TRBD1
CARSLVGAKPGNTIYF	TGTGCCAGAAGCTTGGTGGGCGCGAAGCCTGGAAACACCATATATTTT	TRBJ1-3	TRBV5-3	.	.
CAIRSYSYEQYF	TGTGCCATCAGGAGCTACTCCTACGAGCAGTACTTC	TRBJ2-7	TRBV10-3	.	.
CACSLFPNQPQHF	TGTGCCTGCAGCCTTTTCCCCAATCAGCCCCAGCATTTT	TRBJ1-5	TRBV27	.	.
CASTGGGAREQYF	TGTGCCAGCACCGGGGGAGGCGCCCGGGAGCAGTACTTC	TRBJ2-7	TRBV11-2	.	.
CAARSGQGPNYGYTF	TGTGCCGCCCGCTCGGGACAGGGGCCGAACTATGGCTACACCTTC	TRBJ1-2	TRBV6-1	.	TRBD1
CASSSSGSGLETQYF	TGTGCCAGCAGCTCTTCGGGGTCCGGGTTAGAGACCCAGTACTTC	TRBJ2-5	TRBV5-6	.	.
CASSLSQDRDTEAFF	TGTGCCAGCTCACTTTCCCAAGACAGGGACACTGAAGCTTTCTTT	TRBJ1-1	TRBV18	.	TRBD1
CASTNEGSQPQHF	TGTGCCAGCACCAACGAGGGTTCACAGCCCCAGCATTTT	TRBJ1-5	TRBV7-2	.	.
CASSKWAVDREREETQYF	TGTGCCAGCAGCAAATGGGCGGTGGACAGGGAGCGGGAAGAGACCCAGTACTTC	TRBJ2-5	TRBV21-1	.	.
CASSLSSGTVSYEQYF	TGTGCCAGCAGTTTATCCTCCGGGACAGTCTCCTACGAGCAGTACTTC	TRBJ2-7	TRBV27	.	TRBD1
CASSLRRTPNYGYTF	TGTGCCAGCAGTCTAAGGAGAACCCCGAACTATGGCTACACCTTC	TRBJ1-2	TRBV6-1	.	.
CASYPSPRQPQHF	TGTGCCAGCTACCCCTCCCCCAGACAGCCCCAGCATTTT	TRBJ1-5	TRBV28	.	.
CASSPGLGGADGYTF	TGTGCCAGCTCACCGGGTCTTGGAGGGGCGGATGGCTACACCTTC	TRBJ1-2	TRBV18	.	.
CASSVRDSTYEQYF	TGTGCCAGCAGCGTCCGGGACAGCACCTACGAGCAGTACTTC	TRBJ2-7	TRBV9	.	TRBD1
CASSALRRDRNYGYTF	TGTGCCAGCAGTGCGTTGAGGAGGGACCGGAACTATGGCTACACCTTC	TRBJ1-2	TRBV25-1	.	.
CASSYSKADFYSPLHF	TGTGCCAGCAGTTACTCGAAGGCAGACTTCTATTCACCCCTCCACTTT	TRBJ1-6	TRBV6-5	.	.
CASSLGAGGNQPQHF	TGTGCCAGCAGCTTGGGGGCGGGGGGCAATCAGCCCCAGCATTTT	TRBJ1-5	TRBV5-6	.	.
CASSFQGATWEQYF	TGTGCCAGCAGTTTCCAGGGGGCGACTTGGGAGCAGTACTTC	TRBJ2-7	TRBV27	.	TRBD1
CASSLVSRGSNSPLHF	TGTGCCAGCAGCTTAGTTAGTAGAGGGTCGAATTCACCCCTCCACTTT	TRBJ1-6	TRBV13	.	.
CASSRVAGSYNSPLHF	TGTGCCAGCAGTAGGGTGGCGGGATCCTATAATTCACCCCTCCACTTT	TRBJ1-6	TRBV27	.	.
CASSLSLAPGNEQFF	TGTGCCAGTAGCCTTTCACTAGCCCCCGGGAATGAGCAGTTCTTC	TRBJ2-1	TRBV19	.	.
CASSGGSSANYGYTF	TGTGCCAGCTCTGGGGGGAGTTCAGCTAACTATGGCTACACCTTC	TRBJ1-2	TRBV6-6	.	.
CASGRQGFGEAFF	TGTGCTAGTGGACGACAGGGGTTTGGTGAAGCTTTCTTT	TRBJ1-1	TRBV12-5	few	TRBD1
CASSEGQGNSYNSPLHF	TGTGCCAGCAGCGAGGGACAGGGCAACTCCTATAATTCACCCCTCCACTTT	TRBJ1-6	TRBV7-8	.	TRBD1
CASSTQGNANTGELFF	TGTGCCAGCAGCACTCAGGGGAACGCGAACACCGGGGAGCTGTTTTTT	TRBJ2-2	TRBV11-3	.	.
CASSLVRDIGELFF	TGTGCCAGCAGCTTAGTCAGGGATATCGGGGAGCTGTTTTTT	TRBJ2-2	TRBV11-2	.	.
CASSQGPREDYGYTF	TGCGCCAGCAGCCAAGGCCCCAGGGAGGACTATGGCTACACCTTC	TRBJ1-2	TRBV4-1	.	.
CASSLVPLSTSYEQYF	TGCGCCAGCAGCTTGGTACCCCTATCGACAAGTTACGAGCAGTACTTC	TRBJ2-7	TRBV5-1	.	.
CAGGTGGSGYTF	TGTGCCGGAGGGACAGGGGGCAGTGGCTACACCTTC	TRBJ1-2	TRBV5-4	.	TRBD1
CASIEGENGYTF	TGTGCCAGCATAGAAGGGGAAAATGGCTACACCTTC	TRBJ1-2	TRBV28	.	.
CASSDGGDYGYTF	TGTGCCAGCAGTGACGGGGGGGACTATGGCTACACCTTC	TRBJ1-2	TRBV6-1	few	.
CASEGARSTDTQYF	TGTGCCTCGGAGGGGGCGAGAAGCACAGATACGCAGTATTTT	TRBJ2-3	TRBV30	.	.
CASSLGLTGGTGELFF	TGTGCCAGCAGCTTAGGTCTTACGGGGGGCACCGGGGAGCTGTTTTTT	TRBJ2-2	TRBV7-2	.	TRBD2
CASSLSPGQGKAYGYTF	TGTGCCAGCAGCTTATCCCCGGGACAGGGTAAAGCCTATGGCTACACCTTC	TRBJ1-2	TRBV7-8	once	TRBD1
CASFGSRTDTQYF	TGTGCCAGCTTCGGGTCCCGCACAGATACGCAGTATTTT	TRBJ2-3	TRBV18	few	.
CASSLGQGNGANVLTF	TGCGCCAGCAGCTTGGGACAGGGGAATGGGGCCAACGTCCTGACTTTC	TRBJ2-6	TRBV5-1	.	TRBD1
CASSFSANYGYTF	TGTGCCAGCAGCTTCAGCGCTAACTATGGCTACACCTTC	TRBJ1-2	TRBV7-2	.	.
CASSDTSTNEKLFF	TGCGCCAGCAGCGACACCTCAACTAATGAAAAACTGTTTTTT	TRBJ1-4	TRBV5-1	.	.
CASSPKAALYEQYF	TGTGCCAGTAGTCCCAAAGCGGCTCTCTACGAGCAGTACTTC	TRBJ2-7	TRBV19	once	.
CASSLGLADTQYF	TGCGCCAGCAGCTTGGGTCTAGCGGATACGCAGTATTTT	TRBJ2-3	TRBV5-1	.	.
CASSLIGGRNEQYF	TGTGCCAGCAGCTTAATCGGGGGGCGAAACGAGCAGTACTTC	TRBJ2-7	TRBV7-2	.	.
CSGLNRGGYTF	TGCAGTGGACTAAACAGGGGTGGCTACACCTTC	TRBJ1-2	TRBV20-1	.	TRBD1
CASSDRTAAFF	TGTGCCAGTAGTGACCGGACAGCGGCTTTCTTT	TRBJ1-1	TRBV19	.	.
CASSSEGSGLPQPQHF	TGTGCCAGCAGCAGCGAAGGTTCTGGGTTACCTCAGCCCCAGCATTTT	TRBJ1-5	TRBV2	.	.